The 22 T cell receptor beta chains presented below share a single source sample, sequenced in a study of shared clonotypes between healthy human individuals. Sequenced by immunoSEQ multiplex PCR; TCRdb stores in-frame clones only, minus some. The data contain about 2.5 million clones, around 93% of them singletons. Sequencing used naive CD4+ T cells from PBMCs. Subset denoted: CD45RA+ positively selected. The receptors shown here come from a man between 18 and 35 years old in good health. Some clones in this sample may be carry-over from other donors' samples.

J is TRBJ2-6 and V is TRBV5-1, with no clear D. Trimming cost V 2 bases and J 1 base, with 19 bases left between them. Germline loops: CDR1 SGHRS, CDR2 YFSETQ. This CDR3 is built from 19 residues. CDR3 loop: CASSFLSAPLHSGANVLTF. CDR3 coding DNA: TGCGCCAGCAGCTTCTTGTCGGCTCCTCTTCATTCTGGGGCCAACGTCCTGACTTTC. The entire variable domain, with the rest obtained from reference TRBV5-1 and TRBJ2-6, is as follows: KAGVTQTPRYLIKTRGQQVTLSCSPISGHRSVSWYQQTPGQGLQFLFEYFSETQRNKGNFPGRFSGRQFSNSRSEMNVSTLELGDSALYLCASSFLSAPLHSGANVLTFGAGSRLTVL.

This clone was seen only once. This CDR3 is CASSENRGPQETQYF. The DNA of the CDR3 is TGTGCCAGCAGTGAAAACAGGGGACCTCAAGAGACCCAGTACTTC. The chain employs TRBV2 and TRBJ2-5; TRBD1 matches at 7 bases. The junction had 5 bases not matched to a gene; V was cut back by 2 bases and J by 2 bases. Germline V CDR1 and CDR2: SNHLY, FYNNEI. The CDR3 is 15 amino acids.

With respect to this clone: Other DNA sequences in this sample translate to the same CDR3. This chain uses TRBV7-3 with TRBJ1-1; D might be TRBD1 (5 bases). CDR3 length: 13 amino acids. In germline, CDR1 is SGHTA, CDR2 FQGTGA. V lost 4 bases to trimming and J lost 2 bases, with 8 bases between them. The CDR3 DNA reads TGTGCCAGCAGCTCTGGGACCAACACTGAAGCTTTCTTT. Amino acid sequence: CASSSGTNTEAFF.

The sample holds one count of this clone. The chain joins TRBV10-3 to TRBJ2-1; TRBD1 matches 11 bases. The CDR3 totals 14 residues. Germline V gene sequence: CDR1 ENHRY, CDR2 SYGVKD. V dropped 10 bases and J dropped 7; count of bases not matched to a gene: 9. The DNA for the CDR3 is TGTGCCACCGAGAGGGACAGGGGGAGGAATGAGCAGTTCTTC. Encoded protein: CATERDRGRNEQFF.

This clone was seen once. This chain connects TRBV6-1 to TRBJ1-1; 8 positions match TRBD1. The CDR3 contains 15 residues. CDR1 is MNHNS, CDR2 SASEGT, per germline. J was trimmed by 5 bases and V by 6 bases; bases with no gene match: 11. In DNA, the CDR3 is TGTGCCAGCAGAGGTTGGGCAGGGGGCGATACTGAAGCTTTCTTT. This encodes CASRGWAGGDTEAFF.

The CDR3 spells CASSLIPNPGANVLTF. Written as DNA, the CDR3 is TGCGCCAGCAGCTTGATACCGAATCCTGGGGCCAACGTCCTGACTTTC. This rearrangement joins TRBV5-1 to TRBJ2-6; D not certain. This CDR3 has 16 amino acids. Germline V gene sequence: CDR1 SGHRS, CDR2 YFSETQ. Trimming pared 1 base from V and 2 bases from J, leaving 10 bases between. Based on the CDR3 plus reference TRBV5-1 and TRBJ2-6, the full variable domain is KAGVTQTPRYLIKTRGQQVTLSCSPISGHRSVSWYQQTPGQGLQFLFEYFSETQRNKGNFPGRFSGRQFSNSRSEMNVSTLELGDSALYLCASSLIPNPGANVLTFGAGSRLTVL.

The chain has TRBV7-2 and TRBJ2-4, with no clear D. Trimming left V 4 bases short and J 0 bases short, with 10 bases between. CDR1 and CDR2 from the germline V gene are SGHTA and FQGNSA. The CDR3 runs to 15 residues. The DNA for the CDR3 is TGTGCCAGCAGCTCCCCGGTGCTAGCCAAAAACATTCAGTACTTC. It specifies CASSSPVLAKNIQYF.

The chain joins TRBV9 to TRBJ2-3; D ambiguous. The CDR3 runs to 11 residues. Germline-derived CDR1 and CDR2 are SGDLS and YYNGEE. V lost 4 bases, J lost 5 bases, and 5 bases lay in between. The CDR3 DNA follows: TGTGCCAGCAGCCTCGTAGATACGCAGTATTTT. It translates to CASSLVDTQYF.

This chain links TRBV5-1 with TRBJ2-5; a weak D match, TRBD1 (6 bases). Germline loops: CDR1 SGHRS, CDR2 YFSETQ. The CDR3 is 15 amino acids. Trimming left V 2 bases short and J 0 bases short, with 11 bases between. CDR3 coding DNA: TGCGCCAGCAGCTTCGGGACAACAGACCAAGAGACCCAGTACTTC. As protein: CASSFGTTDQETQYF.

The rearrangement joins TRBV2 to TRBJ1-1; D gene unclear. Germline values: CDR1 SNHLY, CDR2 FYNNEI. Trimming shortened V by 5 bases and J by 5 bases, and 9 bases separated the two germline ends. This CDR3 has 12 amino acids. CDR3 coding DNA: TGTGCCAGCAGTTGGACTTTGACTGAAGCTTTCTTT. Translating gives CASSWTLTEAFF.

The count of this clone is one. This chain links TRBV30 with TRBJ2-7; D ambiguous. The CDR3 length is 13 residues. V was shortened by 4 bases and J by 3 bases, with 13 bases between the two germline ends. Germline V lookup: CDR1 GTSNPN, CDR2 SVGIG (reference sequence). CDR3 bases: TGTGCCTGGAAAAAGTACGAAAACTACGAGCAGTACTTC. Translation gives CAWKKYENYEQYF.

The genes are TRBV2 and TRBJ2-1; D call uncertain. This CDR3 is 14 amino acids long. V was clipped by 7 bases and J by 9 bases, with 19 bases between them. Per the germline V gene, CDR1 is SNHLY and CDR2 is FYNNEI. The DNA of the CDR3 is TGTGCCAGCACAACCAGCTACGCGACGGGTGAGCAGTTCTTC. Its translation is CASTTSYATGEQFF.

The chain couples TRBV7-9 to TRBJ2-2, with unresolved D. Trimming stripped 5 bases from V and 3 bases from J, with 10 bases between. The CDR3 is 14 residues long. Germline CDR1 is SEHNR and CDR2 is FQNEAQ (reference sequence). Here the CDR3 reads CASSPFADTGELFF. CDR3 sequence (DNA): TGTGCCAGCAGCCCTTTTGCGGACACCGGGGAGCTGTTTTTT.

The chain combines TRBV29-1 with TRBJ1-1, with D perhaps matching TRBD1 (6 bases). CDR1 and CDR2 from the germline V gene are SQVTM and ANQGSEA. With 7 bases removed from V and 1 base from J, the gap between germline ends came to 16 bases. The CDR3 extends over 14 amino acids. CDR3 in amino acids: CSAKRGSTNTEAFF. The CDR3 nucleotides read TGCAGCGCCAAGAGGGGGTCGACGAACACTGAAGCTTTCTTT.

V usage is TRBV9 and J usage is TRBJ2-3; TRBD1 matches at 10 bases. CDR3 length: 16 residues. Germline assignment: CDR1 SGDLS and CDR2 YYNGEE. Trimming removed 4 bases from V and 2 bases from J; junction bases left unmatched: 7. CDR3 nucleotides: TGTGCCAGCAGCCCCGGGACAGGGGATTACACAGATACGCAGTATTTT. Translated, it gives CASSPGTGDYTDTQYF.

This sequence joins TRBV25-1 and TRBJ2-7; 10 positions agree with TRBD1. CDR1 MGHDK and CDR2 SYGVNS come from the germline V gene. With 3 bases clipped from V and 3 bases from J, the junction kept 2 bases outside the gene matches. The CDR3 has 14 amino acids. The CDR3 bases are TGTGCCAGCAGTGACAGGACAGGGGGCTACGAGCAGTACTTC. Its translation: CASSDRTGGYEQYF.

On this clone itself: Additional DNA sequences in this sample encode the identical CDR3. The gene calls are TRBV7-2 and TRBJ2-6; D is unresolved. The germline CDR1 and CDR2 sequences are SGHTA and FQGNSA. The CDR3 has 16 amino acids. V was pared by 1 base and J by 0 bases, with 7 bases between. The CDR3 here is CASSLVAASGANVLTF. CDR3 in DNA: TGTGCCAGCAGCTTAGTTGCAGCCTCTGGGGCCAACGTCCTGACTTTC. The full variable domain, in which reference TRBV7-2 and TRBJ2-6 provide the parts outside the CDR3, is GAGVSQSPSNKVTEKGKDVELRCDPISGHTALYWYRQSLGQGLEFLIYFQGNSAPDKSGLPSDRFSAERTGGSVSTLTIQRTQQEDSAVYLCASSLVAASGANVLTFGAGSRLTVL.

Here the CDR3 reads CASSRRGTLDTGELFF. DNA for the CDR3: TGTGCCAGCAGCCGTCGCGGGACTCTGGACACCGGGGAGCTGTTTTTT. The chain links TRBV7-9 to TRBJ2-2; possible D gene TRBD2, 6 bases. There are 16 residues in the CDR3. Germline CDR1 and CDR2: SEHNR and FQNEAQ (reference sequence). Trimming took off 5 bases at V and 3 bases at J, with 16 bases between the two ends.

The chain couples TRBV5-1 to TRBJ2-1; D might be TRBD2 (5 bases). Germline CDR1 and CDR2: SGHRS and YFSETQ. The V gene lost 5 bases and the J gene lost 2 bases, with 8 bases spanning the gap. This CDR3 spans 13 amino acids. The CDR3 protein is CASRKTTYNEQFF. In DNA form, the CDR3 reads TGCGCCAGCAGGAAGACTACCTACAATGAGCAGTTCTTC.

The chain uses TRBV5-1 and TRBJ2-7; TRBD1 aligns across 7 bases. The V segment lost 1 base and the J segment 3 bases; nucleotides outside the gene matches: 7. Germline V CDR1 and CDR2: SGHRS, YFSETQ. The CDR3 consists of 15 residues. The DNA for the CDR3 is TGCGCCAGCAGCTTGCTTCAGGGACAGAGCTACGAGCAGTACTTC. Its translation is CASSLLQGQSYEQYF.

Concerning this clone: This specimen includes other DNA sequences encoding the same CDR3. V usage is TRBV27 and J usage is TRBJ2-5; TRBD1 might be the D (5 bases). The V gene lost 2 bases and the J gene lost 1 base, with 5 bases spanning the gap. This CDR3 has 13 amino acids. In germline, CDR1 is MNHEY, CDR2 SMNVEV (reference sequence). The CDR3 protein is CASSLRGQETQYF. The CDR3 DNA is TGTGCCAGCAGTTTAAGGGGCCAAGAGACCCAGTACTTC.

The chain has TRBV18 and TRBJ2-2, with 8 bases aligning to TRBD1. Trimming at V came to 2 bases and at J to 7 bases, leaving 9 bases not matched to a gene. CDR1 and CDR2 (germline): KGHSH, LQKENI. The CDR3 totals 16 residues. CDR3 loop: CASSPMGQVIGGELFF. CDR3 coding DNA: TGTGCCAGCTCACCAATGGGACAGGTCATCGGCGGGGAGCTGTTTTTT.